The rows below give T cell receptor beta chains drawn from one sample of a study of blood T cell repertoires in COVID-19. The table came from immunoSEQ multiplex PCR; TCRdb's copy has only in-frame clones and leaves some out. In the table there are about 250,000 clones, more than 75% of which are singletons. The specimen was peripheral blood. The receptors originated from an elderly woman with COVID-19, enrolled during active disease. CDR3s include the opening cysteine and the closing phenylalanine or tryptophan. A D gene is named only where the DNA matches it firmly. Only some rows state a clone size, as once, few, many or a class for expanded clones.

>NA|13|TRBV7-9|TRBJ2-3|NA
CASRDTSTDTQYF
TGTGCCAGCCGGGATACTAGCACAGATACGCAGTATTTT
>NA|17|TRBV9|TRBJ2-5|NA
CASSVAGAGGYQETQYF
TGTGCCAGCAGCGTAGCTGGGGCAGGGGGGTACCAAGAGACCCAGTACTTC
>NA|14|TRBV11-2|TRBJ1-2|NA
CASSPRTAGYGYTF
TGTGCCAGCAGCCCCAGGACCGCGGGGTATGGCTACACCTTC
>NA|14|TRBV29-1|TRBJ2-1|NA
CSATGWVIDNEQFF
TGCAGCGCCACAGGGTGGGTTATTGACAATGAGCAGTTCTTC
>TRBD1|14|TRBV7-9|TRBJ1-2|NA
CASSQTGAAGGYTF
TGTGCCAGCAGCCAGACAGGGGCGGCGGGTGGCTACACCTTC
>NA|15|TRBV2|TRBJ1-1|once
CASTSLGLLNTEAFF
TGTGCCAGCACATCGCTCGGACTGTTGAACACTGAAGCTTTCTTT
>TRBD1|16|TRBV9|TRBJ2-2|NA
CASSVDWTGNTGELFF
TGTGCCAGCAGCGTAGATTGGACAGGGAACACCGGGGAGCTGTTTTTT
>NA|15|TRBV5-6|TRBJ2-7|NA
CASSRSGRKTYEQYF
TGTGCCAGCAGCAGGAGCGGGCGGAAAACCTACGAGCAGTACTTC
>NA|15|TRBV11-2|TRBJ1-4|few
CASSLYGNTNEKLFF
TGTGCCAGCAGCTTGTACGGTAACACTAATGAAAAACTGTTTTTT
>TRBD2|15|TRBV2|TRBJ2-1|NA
CASRVAGGTYNEQFF
TGTGCCAGCAGGGTAGCGGGGGGGACCTACAATGAGCAGTTCTTC
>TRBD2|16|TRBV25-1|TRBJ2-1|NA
CASSPAGSGGVNEQFF
TGTGCCAGCAGCCCAGCGGGTAGCGGGGGGGTCAATGAGCAGTTCTTC
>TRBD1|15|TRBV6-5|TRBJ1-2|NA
CASSRSDRDNYGYTF
TGTGCCAGCAGCCGATCGGACAGGGATAACTATGGCTACACCTTC
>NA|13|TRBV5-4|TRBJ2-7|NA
CASSLAGIDEQYF
TGTGCCAGCAGCTTGGCCGGGATAGACGAGCAGTACTTC
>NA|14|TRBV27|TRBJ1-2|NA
CASSLNAGNYGYTF
TGTGCCAGCAGTTTAAACGCAGGGAACTATGGCTACACCTTC
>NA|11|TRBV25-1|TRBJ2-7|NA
CASSEGAKQYF
TGTGCCAGCAGTGAAGGAGCTAAGCAGTACTTC
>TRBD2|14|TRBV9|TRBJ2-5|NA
CASSFSGVIETQYF
TGTGCCAGCAGTTTTAGCGGGGTTATTGAGACCCAGTACTTC
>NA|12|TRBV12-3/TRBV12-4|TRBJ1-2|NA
CATGGEHYGYTF
TGTGCCACCGGGGGTGAGCACTATGGCTACACCTTC
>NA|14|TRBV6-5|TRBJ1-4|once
CASSYGRINEKLFF
TGTGCCAGCAGTTACGGCAGGATTAATGAAAAACTGTTTTTT
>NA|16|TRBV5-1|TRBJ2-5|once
CASSYASMRGQETQYF
TGCGCCAGCAGCTACGCTAGCATGCGGGGCCAAGAGACCCAGTACTTC
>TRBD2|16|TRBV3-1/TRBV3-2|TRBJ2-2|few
CASLGLAGVDTGELFF
TGTGCCAGCCTGGGACTAGCGGGGGTAGACACCGGGGAGCTGTTTTTT
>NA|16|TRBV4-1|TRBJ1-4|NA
CASSPIGGQGGEKLFF
TGCGCCAGCAGCCCGATCGGGGGCCAGGGAGGGGAAAAACTGTTTTTT
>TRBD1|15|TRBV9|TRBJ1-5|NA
CASSRGQGSNQPQHF
TGTGCCAGCAGCCGAGGACAGGGTAGCAATCAGCCCCAGCATTTT
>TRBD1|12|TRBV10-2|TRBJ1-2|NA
CASRDRDYGYTF
TGCGCCAGCAGGGACAGGGATTATGGCTACACCTTC
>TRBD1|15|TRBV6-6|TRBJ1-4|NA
CASRDQGQKNEKLFF
TGTGCCAGCAGGGACCAGGGACAGAAGAATGAAAAACTGTTTTTT
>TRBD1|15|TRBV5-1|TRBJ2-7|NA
CASSTGRTGAYEQYF
TGCGCCAGCAGCACCGGCCGGACAGGGGCCTACGAGCAGTACTTC
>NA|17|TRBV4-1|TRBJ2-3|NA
CASSQVPSGWTRDTQYF
TGCGCCAGCAGCCAAGTTCCTTCCGGATGGACACGAGATACGCAGTATTTT
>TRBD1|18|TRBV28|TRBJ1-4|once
CASRPTGSLLLKNEKLFF
TGTGCCAGCAGGCCGACAGGGAGTCTTCTACTCAAGAATGAAAAACTGTTTTTT
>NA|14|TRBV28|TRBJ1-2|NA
CASSLSSRFYGYTF
TGTGCCAGCAGTTTATCTTCTCGGTTCTATGGCTACACCTTC
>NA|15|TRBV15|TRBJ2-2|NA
CATSSRPGATGELFF
TGTGCCACCAGCTCACGCCCAGGGGCCACCGGGGAGCTGTTTTTT
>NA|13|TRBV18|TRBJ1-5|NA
CASSPSRNQPQHF
TGTGCCAGCTCACCGAGTCGCAATCAGCCCCAGCATTTT
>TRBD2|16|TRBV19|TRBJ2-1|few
CASSYGLAGSYNEQFF
TGTGCCAGTAGTTACGGCCTAGCGGGTTCCTACAATGAGCAGTTCTTC
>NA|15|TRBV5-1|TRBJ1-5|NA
CASSLVPGEGQPQHF
TGCGCCAGCAGCTTGGTGCCAGGGGAAGGTCAGCCCCAGCATTTT
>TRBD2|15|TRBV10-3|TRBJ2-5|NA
CAISDSSGGSETQYF
TGTGCCATCAGTGACTCTAGCGGGGGAAGCGAGACCCAGTACTTC
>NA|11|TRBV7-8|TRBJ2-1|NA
CASSPYNEQFF
TGTGCCAGCAGCCCATACAATGAGCAGTTCTTC
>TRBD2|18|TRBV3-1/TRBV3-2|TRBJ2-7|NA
CASSQANVERGESYEQYF
TGTGCCAGCAGCCAAGCCAACGTGGAGCGGGGCGAATCCTACGAGCAGTACTTC
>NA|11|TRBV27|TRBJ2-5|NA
CASSSYGTQYF
TGTGCCAGCAGTTCCTATGGGACCCAGTACTTC
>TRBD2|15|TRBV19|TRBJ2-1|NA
CASSISRGENNEQFF
TGTGCCAGTAGTATTTCGCGGGGGGAAAACAATGAGCAGTTCTTC
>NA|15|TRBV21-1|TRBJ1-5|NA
CASRPGGYSNQPQHF
TGTGCCAGCAGGCCGGGGGGGTACAGCAATCAGCCCCAGCATTTT
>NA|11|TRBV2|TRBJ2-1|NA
CASRPGNEQFF
TGTGCCAGCCGTCCAGGCAATGAGCAGTTCTTC
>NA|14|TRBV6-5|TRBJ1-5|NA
CASSRRVDDQPQHF
TGTGCCAGCAGCCGGAGGGTTGACGATCAGCCCCAGCATTTT
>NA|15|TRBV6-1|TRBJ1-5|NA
CASSEAIRGNQPQHF
TGTGCCAGCAGTGAAGCTATCAGGGGCAATCAGCCCCAGCATTTT
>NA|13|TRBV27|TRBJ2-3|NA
CASSLRGTDTQYF
TGTGCCAGCAGTTTGAGGGGCACAGATACGCAGTATTTT
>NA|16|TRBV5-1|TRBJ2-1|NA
CASSLRSSTTYNEQFF
TGCGCCAGCAGCTTGCGGTCAAGTACGACCTACAATGAGCAGTTCTTC
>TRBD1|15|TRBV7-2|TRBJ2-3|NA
CASEGRGLSTDTQYF
TGTGCCAGCGAAGGCAGGGGGCTGAGCACAGATACGCAGTATTTT
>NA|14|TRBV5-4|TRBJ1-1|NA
CASSLDRGDTEAFF
TGTGCCAGCAGCTTAGACCGCGGAGACACTGAAGCTTTCTTT
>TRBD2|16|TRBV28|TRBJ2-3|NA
CASSFIGGGAPDTQYF
TGTGCCAGCAGTTTTATTGGCGGGGGGGCACCAGATACGCAGTATTTT
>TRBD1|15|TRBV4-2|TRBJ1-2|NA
CASSQDRQGDYGYTF
TGTGCCAGCAGCCAAGATCGACAGGGCGACTATGGCTACACCTTC
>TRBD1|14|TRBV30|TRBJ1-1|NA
CAWTLTGMNTEAFF
TGTGCCTGGACTCTGACAGGGATGAACACTGAAGCTTTCTTT
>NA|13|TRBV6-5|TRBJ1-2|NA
CASIPGGGYGYTF
TGTGCCAGCATTCCGGGGGGGGGCTATGGCTACACCTTC
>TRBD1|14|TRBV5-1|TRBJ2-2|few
CASSLEGATGELFF
TGCGCCAGCAGCTTGGAGGGGGCCACCGGGGAGCTGTTTTTT
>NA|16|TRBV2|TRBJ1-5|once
CASSEARGISNQPQHF
TGTGCCAGCAGTGAAGCACGCGGAATTAGCAATCAGCCCCAGCATTTT
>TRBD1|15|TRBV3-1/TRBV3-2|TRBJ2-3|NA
CASSRGTGSTDTQYF
TGTGCCAGCAGCCGGGGGACAGGGAGCACAGATACGCAGTATTTT
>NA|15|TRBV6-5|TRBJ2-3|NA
CASLLEGLGTDTQYF
TGTGCCAGCTTGTTGGAGGGACTGGGTACAGATACGCAGTATTTT
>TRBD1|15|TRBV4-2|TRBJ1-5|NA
CASSQDRADNQPQHF
TGTGCCAGCAGCCAGGACAGGGCTGACAATCAGCCCCAGCATTTT
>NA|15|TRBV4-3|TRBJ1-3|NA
CASSQGVGSENTIYF
TGCGCCAGCAGCCAAGGAGTGGGGAGCGAAAACACCATATATTTT
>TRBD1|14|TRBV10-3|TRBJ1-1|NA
CAIRDSGGNTEAFF
TGTGCCATCAGGGATTCAGGGGGGAACACTGAAGCTTTCTTT
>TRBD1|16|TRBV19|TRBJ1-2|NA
CASSPRDRGPNYGYTF
TGTGCCAGTAGCCCACGTGACAGGGGCCCTAACTATGGCTACACCTTC
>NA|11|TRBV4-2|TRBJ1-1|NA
CASSKAQEAFF
TGTGCCAGCAGCAAAGCCCAAGAAGCTTTCTTT
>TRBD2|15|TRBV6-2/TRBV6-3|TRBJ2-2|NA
CASSYLGGATGELFF
TGTGCCAGCAGTTACTTGGGAGGGGCAACCGGGGAGCTGTTTTTT